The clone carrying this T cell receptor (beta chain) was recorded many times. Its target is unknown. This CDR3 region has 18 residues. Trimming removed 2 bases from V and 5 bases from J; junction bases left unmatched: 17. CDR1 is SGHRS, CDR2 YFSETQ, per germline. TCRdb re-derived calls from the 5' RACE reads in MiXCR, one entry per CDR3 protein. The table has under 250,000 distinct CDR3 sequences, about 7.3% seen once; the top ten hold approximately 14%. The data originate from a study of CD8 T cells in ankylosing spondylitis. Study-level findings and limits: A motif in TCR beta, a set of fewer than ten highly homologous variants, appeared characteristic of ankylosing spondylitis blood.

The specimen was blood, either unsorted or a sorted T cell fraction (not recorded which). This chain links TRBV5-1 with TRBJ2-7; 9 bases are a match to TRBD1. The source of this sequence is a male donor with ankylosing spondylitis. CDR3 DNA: TGCGCCAGCAGCTTTGCCTCGCAGTATGGACAGGGGTTCCACGAGCAGTACTTC. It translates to CASSFASQYGQGFHEQYF.